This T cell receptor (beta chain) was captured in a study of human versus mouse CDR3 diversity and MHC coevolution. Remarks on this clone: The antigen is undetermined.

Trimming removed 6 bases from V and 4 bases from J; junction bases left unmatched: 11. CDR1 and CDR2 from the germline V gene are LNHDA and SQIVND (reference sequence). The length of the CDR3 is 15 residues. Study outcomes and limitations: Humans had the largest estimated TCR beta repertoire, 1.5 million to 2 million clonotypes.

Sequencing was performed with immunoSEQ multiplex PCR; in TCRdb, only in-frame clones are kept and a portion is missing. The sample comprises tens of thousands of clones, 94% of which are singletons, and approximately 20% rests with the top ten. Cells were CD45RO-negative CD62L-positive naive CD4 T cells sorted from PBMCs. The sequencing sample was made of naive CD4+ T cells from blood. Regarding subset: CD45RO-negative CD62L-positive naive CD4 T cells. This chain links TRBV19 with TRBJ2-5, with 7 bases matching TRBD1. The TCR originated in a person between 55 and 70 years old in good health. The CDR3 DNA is TGTGCCAGTAGAGTGACAGGGCTTTTAGGAGAGACCCAGTACTTC. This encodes CASRVTGLLGETQYF.